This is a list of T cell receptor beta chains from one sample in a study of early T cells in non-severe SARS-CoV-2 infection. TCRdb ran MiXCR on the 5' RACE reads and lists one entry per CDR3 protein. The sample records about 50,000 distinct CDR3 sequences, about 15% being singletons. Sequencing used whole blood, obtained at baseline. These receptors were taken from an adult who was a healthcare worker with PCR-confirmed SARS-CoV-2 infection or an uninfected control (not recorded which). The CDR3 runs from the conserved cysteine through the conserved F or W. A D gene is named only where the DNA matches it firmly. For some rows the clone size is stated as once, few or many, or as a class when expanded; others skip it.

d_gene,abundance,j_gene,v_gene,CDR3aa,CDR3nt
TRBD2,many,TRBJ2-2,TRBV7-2,CASSRGGATGELFF,TGTGCCAGCAGTCGGGGGGGTGCGACCGGGGAGCTGTTTTTT
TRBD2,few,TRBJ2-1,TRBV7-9,CASSYASGYNEQFF,TGTGCCAGCAGCTATGCTAGCGGTTACAATGAGCAGTTCTTC
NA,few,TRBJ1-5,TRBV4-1,CASSLVARGNQPQHF,TGCGCCAGCAGCCTTGTCGCAAGGGGCAATCAGCCCCAGCATTTT
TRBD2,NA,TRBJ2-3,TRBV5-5,CASSFTVAGTDTQYF,TGTGCCAGCAGCTTCACGGTAGCGGGAACAGATACGCAGTATTTT
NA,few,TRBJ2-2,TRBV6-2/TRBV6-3,CASSYPIPGTYTGELFF,TGTGCCAGCAGTTATCCCATACCCGGGACGTACACCGGGGAGCTGTTTTTT
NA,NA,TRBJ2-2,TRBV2,CASTSGTSNTGELFF,TGTGCCAGCACCTCGGGGACCTCTAACACCGGGGAGCTGTTTTTT
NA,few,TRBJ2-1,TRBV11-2,CASSSLRGRHNEQFF,TGTGCCAGCAGCTCGTTAAGGGGGAGGCACAATGAGCAGTTCTTC
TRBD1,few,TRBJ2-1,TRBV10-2,CASSSDRVYNEQFF,TGCGCCAGCAGTTCTGACAGGGTCTACAATGAGCAGTTCTTC
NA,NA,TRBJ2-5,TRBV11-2,CASSLDQETQYF,TGTGCCAGCAGCTTAGACCAAGAGACCCAGTACTTC
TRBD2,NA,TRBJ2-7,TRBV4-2,CASSQDRQREDLFYEQYF,TGTGCCAGCAGCCAAGATCGGCAGCGGGAGGACCTATTCTACGAGCAGTACTTC
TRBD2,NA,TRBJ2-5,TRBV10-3,CAISEGSGRTRETQYF,TGTGCCATCAGTGAGGGTAGCGGGAGAACTAGAGAGACCCAGTACTTC
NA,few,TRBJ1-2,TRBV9,CASSVGTSYGYTF,TGTGCCAGCAGCGTAGGGACTTCCTATGGCTACACCTTC
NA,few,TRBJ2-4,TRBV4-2,CASSHRTNVKNIQYF,TGTGCCAGCAGCCACCGGACTAATGTCAAAAACATTCAGTACTTC
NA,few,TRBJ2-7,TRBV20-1,CSASTGTPIYEQYF,TGCAGTGCTTCCACCGGGACACCGATTTACGAGCAGTACTTC
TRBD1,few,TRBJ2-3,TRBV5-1,CASSLAWTGDGADTQYF,TGCGCCAGCAGCTTGGCCTGGACAGGGGATGGCGCAGATACGCAGTATTTT
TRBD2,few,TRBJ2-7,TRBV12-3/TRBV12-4,CASSFGGGDEQYF,TGTGCCAGCAGTTTCGGGGGGGGAGACGAGCAGTACTTC
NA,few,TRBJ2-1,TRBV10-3,CAISESKGVANNEQFF,TGTGCCATCAGTGAGTCGAAAGGGGTCGCGAACAATGAGCAGTTCTTC
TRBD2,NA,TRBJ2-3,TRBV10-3,CAISESAGGATDTQYF,TGTGCCATCAGTGAGTCGGCGGGGGGGGCCACAGATACGCAGTATTTT
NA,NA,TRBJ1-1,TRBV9,CASSVGGGMNTEAFF,TGTGCCAGCAGCGTAGGGGGAGGGATGAACACTGAAGCTTTCTTT
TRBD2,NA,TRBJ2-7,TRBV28,CASSFDVAGVPYEQYF,TGTGCCAGCAGTTTTGATGTAGCGGGAGTTCCCTACGAGCAGTACTTC
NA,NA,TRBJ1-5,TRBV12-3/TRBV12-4,CASCGSFNQPQHF,TGTGCCAGCTGCGGCAGCTTCAATCAGCCCCAGCATTTT
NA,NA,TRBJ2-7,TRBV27,CASSGPNYEQYF,TGTGCCAGCAGCGGACCTAACTACGAGCAGTACTTC
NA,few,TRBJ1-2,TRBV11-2,CASSREGTYGYTF,TGTGCCAGCAGCCGAGAGGGTACCTATGGCTACACCTTC
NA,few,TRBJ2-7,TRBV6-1,CASSEARGSGDPSRDHYEQYF,TGTGCCAGCAGTGAAGCGCGAGGTTCCGGGGACCCTTCGCGGGATCACTACGAGCAGTACTTC
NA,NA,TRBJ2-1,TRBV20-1,CSANPPTVRNEQFF,TGCAGTGCTAACCCTCCGACCGTACGGAATGAGCAGTTCTTC
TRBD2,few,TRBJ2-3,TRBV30,CACSGGGTDTQYF,TGTGCCTGTAGCGGGGGTGGCACAGATACGCAGTATTTT
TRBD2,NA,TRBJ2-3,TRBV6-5,CASSQTSGGTDTQYF,TGTGCCAGCAGCCAGACTAGCGGGGGGACAGATACGCAGTATTTT
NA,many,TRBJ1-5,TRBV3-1,CASSPGGARGYQPQHF,TGTGCCAGCAGCCCGGGAGGTGCACGGGGATATCAGCCCCAGCATTTT
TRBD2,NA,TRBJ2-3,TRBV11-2,CASSPTSGSTDTQYF,TGTGCCAGCAGCCCAACTAGCGGGAGCACAGATACGCAGTATTTT
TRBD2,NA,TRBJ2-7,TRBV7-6,CASSSRLAGGMKQYF,TGTGCCAGCAGCTCAAGACTAGCGGGAGGGATGAAGCAGTACTTC
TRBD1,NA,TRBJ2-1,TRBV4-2,CASSQTDRVIPNEQFF,TGTGCCAGCAGCCAAACTGACAGGGTTATTCCCAATGAGCAGTTCTTC